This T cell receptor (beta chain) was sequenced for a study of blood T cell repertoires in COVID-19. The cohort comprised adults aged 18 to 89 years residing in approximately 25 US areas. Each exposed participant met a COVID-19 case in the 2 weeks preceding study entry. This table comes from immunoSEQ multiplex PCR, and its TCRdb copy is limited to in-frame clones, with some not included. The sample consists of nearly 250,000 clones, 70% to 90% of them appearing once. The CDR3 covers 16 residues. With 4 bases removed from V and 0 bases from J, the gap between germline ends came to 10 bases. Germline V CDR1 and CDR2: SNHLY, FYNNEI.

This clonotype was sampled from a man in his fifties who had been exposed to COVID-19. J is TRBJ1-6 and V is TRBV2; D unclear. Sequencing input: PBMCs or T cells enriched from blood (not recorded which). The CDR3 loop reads CASSARGSSYNSPLHF. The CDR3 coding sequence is TGTGCCAGCAGTGCTCGGGGTAGCTCCTATAATTCACCCCTCCACTTT.